This entry concerns a single TCR beta chain. The antigen this receptor binds is unknown. Base qualities are not provided; no much larger clone lies one nucleotide away. Blood samples for TCR beta sequencing were provided by related transplant donors. Nuclei Lysis Solution was used to extract genomic DNA from fresh or cryopreserved unfractionated peripheral blood mononuclear cells. The immunoSEQ assay, a bias-controlled multiplex PCR using V- and J-specific primers, was used to amplify TCR beta CDR3 regions from genomic DNA. In a second PCR step, the CDR3 amplicons were tagged with a proprietary barcode plus Illumina adapter sequences. CDR3 libraries were sequenced on an Illumina MiSeq instrument. In the authors' own workflow: immunoSEQ Analyzer 3.0 was used for export and quality control, with R Bioconductor and Immunarch used for downstream analyses. Only productive rearrangements in the normalized downsampled data set went into calculating the repertoire metrics. Clonotypes larger than 5 templates in the normalized cohort were defined as pathologically expanded. The Inverse Simpson Index was used to measure repertoire diversity. To capture all clonotypes, the CMV-specificity analyses were run on the non-normalized data set. This is the immuneACCESS table as TCRdb keeps it, with only in-frame sequences that have V and J called. A part of the clones is gone; compared with another copy, unresolved V genes explain less than half, and the rest is unexplained. V and J calls and clone size are given by that table; D and trimming were obtained from the DNA. For this sample the table gives 20,000 or so clones, of which 65% to 80% were detected only once. The ten largest make up roughly 15% of the sample.

The sample comes from a study of T cell clonotyping in hematopoietic cell transplantation (dated by TCRdb to the early 2020s). Describing the broader study: In the study, roughly 140 blood samples were gathered from 35 consecutive transplant recipients and their related donors. Recruitment of patients ran from September 2015 to early 2017, and follow-up continued until late 2020 or until death. General study outcomes and caveats: Just a small fraction of recipient repertoires overlapped with donor repertoires, and more than 97% appeared de novo at the given depth. The sample size was limited and the cells went unsorted, which meant the CD4 and CD8 repertoire contributions could not be told apart. Inverse Simpson Index values from donors and from recipients before transplant predicted broader TCR repertoire diversity after transplant. Recipient TCR diversity fell after transplant, with pathologically expanded clonotypes rising progressively from day 30 to day 180.

CDR1 and CDR2 are read off the germline V gene (reference sequence) as MNHEY and SMNVEV. Including cysteine and phenylalanine, the CDR3 has 16 amino acids. Only the CDR3 DNA stays, 48 bases, in frame from base 1. At the junction V is shortened by 2 bases and J by 6 bases; bases outside the gene matches: 9. Sequencing was performed on peripheral blood mononuclear cells. The receptor chain draws on TRBV27 and TRBJ2-2, with 7 bases matching TRBD1. The TCR originated in a man between 60 and 75 years old in good health. Some clones in this sample may be carry-over from other donors' samples. The nucleotide sequence reads as follows: TGTGCCAGCAGTTTACGAGGGTTCCAGGGGGCCGGGGAGCTGTTTTTT. Its protein product is CASSLRGFQGAGELFF.